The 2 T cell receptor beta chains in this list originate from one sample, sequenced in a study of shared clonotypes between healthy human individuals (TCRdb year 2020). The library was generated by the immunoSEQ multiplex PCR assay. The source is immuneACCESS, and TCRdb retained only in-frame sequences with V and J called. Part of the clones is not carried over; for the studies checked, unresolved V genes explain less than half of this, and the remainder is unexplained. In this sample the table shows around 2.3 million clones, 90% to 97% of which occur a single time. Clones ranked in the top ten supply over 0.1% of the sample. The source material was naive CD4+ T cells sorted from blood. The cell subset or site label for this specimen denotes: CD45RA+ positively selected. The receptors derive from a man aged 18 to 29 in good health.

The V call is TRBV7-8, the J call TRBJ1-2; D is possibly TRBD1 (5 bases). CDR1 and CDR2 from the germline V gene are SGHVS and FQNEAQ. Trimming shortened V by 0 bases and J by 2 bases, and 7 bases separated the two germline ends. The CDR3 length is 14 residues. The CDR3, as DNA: TGTGCCAGCAGCTTAGCATGGGGGAACTATGGCTACACCTTC. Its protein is CASSLAWGNYGYTF.

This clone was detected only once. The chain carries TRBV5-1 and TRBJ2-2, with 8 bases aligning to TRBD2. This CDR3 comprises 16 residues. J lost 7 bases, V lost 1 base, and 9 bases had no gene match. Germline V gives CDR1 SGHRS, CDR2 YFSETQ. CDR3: CASSLFASGGDGELFF. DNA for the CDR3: TGCGCCAGCAGCTTGTTCGCCAGCGGGGGTGACGGGGAGCTGTTTTTT.